The clone carrying this TCR beta chain was seen only once. What it binds is not known. Naive CD8 cells lacked CD45RO, underwent positive selection for CCR7 and left out terminally differentiated effector memory CD45RA+ cells. Every donor, a Caucasian adult, lived in Nashville, Tennessee. CDR3 length: 14 residues. Per the germline V gene, CDR1 is SEHNR and CDR2 is FQNEAQ (reference sequence). Trimming removed 1 base from V and 5 bases from J; junction bases left unmatched: 4. This entry belongs to a study of shared clonotypes between healthy human individuals. Study-wide context: Three plates each covered CD4 naive and memory; CD8 naive two, CD8 memory one.

Findings and limits, study-wide: Researchers sampled blood only, noting tissue repertoires likely differ. Though the depth was large, rarefaction showed that sorted-subset sequencing was incomplete.

The assay was immunoSEQ multiplex PCR, and TCRdb's table has in-frame clones only and misses some. This sample has hundreds of thousands of clones; approximately 95% occur once, and the top ten carry 0.11%. The rearrangement joins TRBV7-9 to TRBJ1-2, with 7 bases lining up with TRBD1. Sample: naive CD8+ T cells sorted from blood. This TCR derives from a woman in her 30s in good health. The chain's CDR3 is CASSLGGGEYGYTF. In nucleotides, the CDR3 is TGTGCCAGCAGCTTAGGAGGGGGCGAGTATGGCTACACCTTC.